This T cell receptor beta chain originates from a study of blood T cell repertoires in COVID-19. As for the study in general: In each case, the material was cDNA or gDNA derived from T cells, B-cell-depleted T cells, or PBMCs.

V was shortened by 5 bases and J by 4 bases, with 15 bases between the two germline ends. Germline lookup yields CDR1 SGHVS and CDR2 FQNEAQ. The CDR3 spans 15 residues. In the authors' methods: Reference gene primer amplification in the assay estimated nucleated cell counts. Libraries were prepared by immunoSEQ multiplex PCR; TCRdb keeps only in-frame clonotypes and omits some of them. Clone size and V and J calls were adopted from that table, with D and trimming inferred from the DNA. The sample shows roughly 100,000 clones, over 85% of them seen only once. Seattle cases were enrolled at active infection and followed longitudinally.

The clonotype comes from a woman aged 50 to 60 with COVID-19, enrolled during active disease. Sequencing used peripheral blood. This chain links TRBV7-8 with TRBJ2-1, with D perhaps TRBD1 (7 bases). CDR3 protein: CASSVAGQLYNEQFF. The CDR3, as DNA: TGTGCCAGCAGCGTTGCGGGACAGCTTTACAATGAGCAGTTCTTC.